The 6 T cell receptor beta chains reported below all come from one sample, sequenced in a study of blood T cells in healthy people across ages (dated by TCRdb to the mid-2010s). Library generation was performed with 5' RACE. The instrument given in TCRdb is Illumina HiSeq 2500. A second PCR of roughly 6 to 11 cycles was run with a J-beta primer mix and a sample-barcoded 5' primer. TCRdb redid the processing of the public reads, applying fastp at Q25 and MiXCR, and retained in-frame beta chains. Every distinct CDR3 protein forms one entry, paired with its most common genes and DNA. Counted in this sample were 270,000 or so distinct CDR3 sequences; 25% to 30% of them appeared once. Jointly, the top ten make up 25% to 30% of the sample. The sample taken for sequencing was blood. The receptors were gathered from a woman in her seventies in good health.

This clonotype was observed a handful of times. J is TRBJ1-4 and V is TRBV20-1; D is possibly TRBD1 (5 bases). V was pared by 2 bases and J by 14 bases, with 18 bases between. The CDR3 is made up of 13 amino acids. Germline assignment: CDR1 DFQATT and CDR2 SNEGSKA (reference sequence). The CDR3 DNA follows: TGCAGTGCTAGAAAGTCCGGGACCGTCGATCTGTTTTTT. This codes for CSARKSGTVDLFF.

The V call is TRBV7-9, the J call TRBJ2-1; D gene ambiguous. The CDR3 sequence is 14 residues long. The V gene's germline CDR1 is SEHNR and CDR2 FQNEAQ (reference sequence). The V end was cut by 1 base, the J end by 7 bases, with 11 bases between. CDR3 residues: CASSLGVGTNEQFF. DNA for the CDR3: TGTGCCAGCAGCTTAGGGGTTGGTACTAATGAGCAGTTCTTC. The full variable domain, its missing parts supplied by reference TRBV7-9 and TRBJ2-1, is DTGVSQNPRHKITKRGQNVTFRCDPISEHNRLYWYRQTLGQGPEFLTYFQNEAQLEKSRLLSDRFSAERPKGSFSTLEIQRTEQGDSAMYLCASSLGVGTNEQFFGPGTRLTVL.

The V gene is TRBV24-1, the J gene TRBJ2-2; D is unresolved. The germline gives CDR1 KGHDR, CDR2 SFDVKD. CDR3 length equals 15 residues. Trimming cost V 5 bases and J 7 bases, with 16 bases left between them. CDR3: CATSGSRQMGGELFF. The CDR3 DNA reads as TGTGCCACCAGTGGGAGTCGCCAGATGGGCGGGGAGCTGTTTTTT.

The V call is TRBV12-5, the J call TRBJ2-1, with 14 bases that match TRBD2. The CDR3 has 17 amino acids. CDR1 and CDR2 (germline): LGHNT, FRNRAP. The ends lost 1 base at V and 10 bases at J; junction bases unmatched: 9. The CDR3 nucleotides are TGTGCTAGTGGTTTGGGTCATCCGGGACTAGCGGGAGACGAGCAGTTCTTC. Translated, it gives CASGLGHPGLAGDEQFF.

This clonotype was counted between two and nine times. V and J are TRBV15 and TRBJ1-4; D ambiguous. The CDR3 spans 16 residues. Trimming removed 2 bases from V and 0 bases from J, with 10 bases in between. CDR1 is LNHNV, CDR2 YYDKDF, per germline (reference sequence). CDR3: CATSRTPGATNEKLFF. CDR3 DNA: TGTGCCACCAGCAGAACTCCGGGAGCAACTAATGAAAAACTGTTTTTT.

This chain joins TRBV20-1 and TRBJ2-5; D remains ambiguous. The CDR3 has 13 amino acids. Per germline, CDR1 DFQATT and CDR2 SNEGSKA (reference sequence). The germline V and J ends were trimmed by 1 base and 2 bases, with 8 bases remaining between them. CDR3 region: CSARGTNQETQYF. DNA for the CDR3: TGCAGTGCTAGAGGCACAAATCAAGAGACCCAGTACTTC.